What follows are 17 T cell receptor beta chains derived from one specimen sequenced in a study of vaccination effects on CD4 cells after COVID-19. ViraFEST assay sequencing came after antigen-specific CD4+ T cells were expanded with viral peptide pools. Cultured cells yielded isolated CD4+ T cells after roughly 11 days. Vaccinees lacked prior SARS-CoV-2 infection and tested negative for nucleocapsid antibodies. No antigens are known for them. The table came from immunoSEQ multiplex PCR; TCRdb's copy has only in-frame clones and leaves some out. The data contain about 73,000 clones, around 81% of them singletons. Sequencing used CD4+ T cells from PBMCs cultured with SARS-CoV-2 spike peptides, obtained before COVID-19 vaccination. These receptors came from a human donor who received a COVID-19 vaccine.

This chain connects TRBV19 to TRBJ1-2; a weak D match, TRBD1 (6 bases). V dropped 5 bases and J dropped 4 bases, with 11 bases sitting between them. Germline assignment: CDR1 LNHDA and CDR2 SQIVND (reference sequence). This CDR3 is built from 13 residues. The CDR3: CASSAGQLYGYTF. DNA for the CDR3: TGTGCCAGTAGTGCGGGACAACTCTATGGCTACACCTTC.

The chain recombines TRBV4-1 with TRBJ1-3; a weak D match, TRBD1 (6 bases). V lost 2 bases and J 4 bases, leaving 12 bases between the germline ends. Germline V gene data show CDR1 as MGHRA and CDR2 as YSYEKL. The CDR3 spans 15 residues. CDR3 sequence (DNA): TGCGCCAGCAGCCAAACCGGGACATCCGGAAACACCATATATTTT. Protein sequence: CASSQTGTSGNTIYF.

The chain joins TRBV5-1 to TRBJ2-3, with 8 nucleotides matching TRBD2. Germline values: CDR1 SGHRS, CDR2 YFSETQ. This CDR3 region has 15 residues. Losses at the gene ends were 4 bases for V and 2 bases for J; bases not matched to a gene: 6. CDR3 DNA: TGCGCCAGCAGCCCAGCGGGGGATATCACAGATACGCAGTATTTT. It yields the protein CASSPAGDITDTQYF.

This chain links TRBV4-1 with TRBJ2-3; 9 bases align to TRBD1. Losses at the gene ends were 2 bases for V and 2 bases for J; bases not matched to a gene: 8. The CDR3 totals 17 residues. Germline CDR1 is MGHRA and CDR2 is YSYEKL. The CDR3 bases are TGCGCCAGCAGCCAAAAAGGGACAGGGACATCCACAGATACGCAGTATTTT. Amino acids: CASSQKGTGTSTDTQYF.

Notes on this clone: The sample holds other DNA sequences that translate to the same CDR3. V usage is TRBV6-5 and J usage is TRBJ1-5, with no clear D. V was trimmed by 0 bases and J by 2 bases, leaving 8 bases between them. This CDR3 is 15 amino acids long. The V gene's germline CDR1 is MNHEY and CDR2 SVGAGI. The DNA of the CDR3 is TGTGCCAGCAGTTACTCGAAGTGGGGCAATCAGCCCCAGCATTTT. Its translation: CASSYSKWGNQPQHF.

This clone was seen a handful of times. The V gene is TRBV18, the J gene TRBJ2-2; D is undetermined. This CDR3 is built from 14 residues. Germline V gene sequence: CDR1 KGHSH, CDR2 LQKENI. Deletions cut 5 bases from V and 0 bases from J, with 7 bases between. The CDR3 region is CASSATSNTGELFF. DNA of the CDR3: TGTGCCAGCTCAGCTACGTCGAACACCGGGGAGCTGTTTTTT.

The chain joins TRBV28 to TRBJ1-1; D is uncertain. The CDR3 has 15 residues. Germline V gene lookup returns CDR1 MDHEN and CDR2 SYDVKM. Trimming removed 5 bases at V and 1 base at J, with 14 bases between. The CDR3 DNA sequence: TGTGCCAGCAGTCCTACTTCAGAGTGGAACACTGAAGCTTTCTTT. Translation gives CASSPTSEWNTEAFF.

The chain couples TRBV7-3 to TRBJ2-6; D gene unclear. This CDR3 region has 16 residues. The germline gives CDR1 SGHTA, CDR2 FQGTGA. V lost 4 bases, J lost 0 bases, and 10 bases lay in between. CDR3 loop: CASSSPQFSGANVLTF. The CDR3 nucleotides read TGTGCCAGCAGCTCCCCACAATTCTCTGGGGCCAACGTCCTGACTTTC. The full variable domain, rest sourced from reference TRBV7-3 and TRBJ2-6, is GAGVSQTPSNKVTEKGKYVELRCDPISGHTALYWYRQSLGQGPEFLIYFQGTGAADDSGLPNDRFFAVRPEGSVSTLKIQRTERGDSAVYLCASSSPQFSGANVLTFGAGSRLTVL.

The rearrangement uses TRBV28 and TRBJ2-7; D unresolved. The germline V and J ends were trimmed by 5 bases and 5 bases, with 19 bases remaining between them. The CDR3 consists of 15 residues. From germline, CDR1 is MDHEN and CDR2 SYDVKM. CDR3 sequence (DNA): TGTGCCAGCAGTCCCCCATCGGAGAGGTACAACGAGCAGTACGTC. It yields the protein CASSPPSERYNEQYV.

The rearrangement links TRBV18 to TRBJ1-2; D is perhaps TRBD1 (5 bases). V lost 8 bases and J lost 4, with 14 bases in between. There are 13 residues in the CDR3. Germline V CDR1 and CDR2: KGHSH, LQKENI. CDR3 DNA sequence: TGTGCCAGCGACTTACAGGTGGGCTATGGCTACACCTTC. As protein: CASDLQVGYGYTF.

This chain connects TRBV7-2 to TRBJ2-5; a possible D gene is TRBD1 (6 bases). Germline V lookup: CDR1 SGHTA, CDR2 FQGNSA. This CDR3 has 15 amino acids. With 0 bases removed from V and 1 base from J, the gap between germline ends came to 9 bases. The CDR3 nucleotides are TGTGCCAGCAGCTTAGCGGGGGCCATCCAAGAGACCCAGTACTTC. Its protein product is CASSLAGAIQETQYF.

This chain uses TRBV4-3 with TRBJ2-5; the D call may be TRBD1 or TRBD2 (5 bases each). V was pared by 1 base and J by 5 bases, with 14 bases between. Germline V lookup: CDR1 LGHNA, CDR2 YSLEER. This CDR3 contains 15 residues. DNA for the CDR3: TGCGCCAGCAGCCAAGTTCTGGGACCGGAGGAGACCCAGTACTTC. Translation gives CASSQVLGPEETQYF.

This clone was recorded once. The V call is TRBV5-1, the J call TRBJ2-2; tentative D call: TRBD1 (5 bases). Germline V CDR1 and CDR2: SGHRS, YFSETQ. The CDR3 is 15 amino acids. V was cut by 4 bases and J by 4 bases, with 14 bases left in between. The chain's CDR3 is CASSGGQGATGELFF. In DNA, the CDR3 is TGCGCCAGCAGCGGTGGTCAGGGCGCCACCGGGGAGCTGTTTTTT.

A remark on this clone: Because it lacks the conserved phenylalanine or tryptophan at the end, this CDR3 is likely a read error. The limits of the CDR3 on the DNA are not certain, so only TCRdb's listed CDR3 is given. This sequence joins TRBV3-1 (or the pseudogene TRBV3-2) and TRBJ2-7; TRBD2, the table's D call, lacks a check against the DNA. CDR1 and CDR2 (germline): LGHDT, YNNKEL (reference sequence). The CDR3 adds up to 11 amino acids, both ends counted. The CDR3 protein is CASSQGPGLAI.

The chain uses TRBV5-1 and TRBJ2-6; D might be TRBD1 (6 bases). Between the trimmed V and J ends, which lost 1 base and 1 base, there was a span of 12 bases. The CDR3 covers 17 residues. Germline CDR1 and CDR2: SGHRS and YFSETQ. The CDR3 DNA follows: TGCGCCAGCAGCTTGTGGGGGACACTTTCTGGGGCCAACGTCCTGACTTTC. Residues: CASSLWGTLSGANVLTF.

The chain employs TRBV27 and TRBJ2-7, with D hard to call. In germline, CDR1 is MNHEY, CDR2 SMNVEV (reference sequence). The CDR3 totals 13 residues. With 6 bases removed from V and 3 bases from J, the gap between germline ends came to 12 bases. The CDR3 nucleotides are TGTGCCAGCAGCCAAAAATGGGACTACGAGCAGTACGTC. Protein product: CASSQKWDYEQYV.

The chain joins TRBV5-7 to TRBJ2-7, with no clear D. TRBV5-7 falls under the ORF class, with uncertain function. The CDR3 is 15 residues long. V was cut by 0 bases and J by 6 bases, with 16 bases left in between. CDR3: CASSLGRQTTGEQYV. The CDR3 DNA follows: TGTGCCAGCAGCTTGGGGCGACAAACAACGGGCGAGCAGTACGTC.